Each of the 28 T cell receptor beta chains below was sequenced from the same sample in a study of siplizumab effects on memory and regulatory T cells. Measured with immunoSEQ multiplex PCR; TCRdb has only the in-frame clones, and not every one. Counted here are about 72,000 clones, less than 95% occurring once; the ten biggest clones make up roughly 29%. Material for sequencing was CD8+ T cells sorted from blood. These receptors all come from a human donor in good health.

This clone was detected once. V is TRBV7-9 and J is TRBJ1-5, with D maybe TRBD1 (5 bases). The CDR3 length is 14 residues. Germline loops: CDR1 SEHNR, CDR2 FQNEAQ (reference sequence). Trimming left V 3 bases short and J 5 bases short, with 11 bases between. The chain's CDR3 is CASSLGEIDQPQHF. The CDR3 region has the DNA TGTGCCAGCAGCTTGGGGGAAATAGATCAGCCCCAGCATTTT. Together with reference TRBV7-9 and TRBJ1-5, the CDR3 gives the full variable domain: DTGVSQNPRHKITKRGQNVTFRCDPISEHNRLYWYRQTLGQGPEFLTYFQNEAQLEKSRLLSDRFSAERPKGSFSTLEIQRTEQGDSAMYLCASSLGEIDQPQHFGDGTRLSIL.

The chain employs TRBV19 and TRBJ1-1, with D perhaps matching TRBD1 (5 bases). Trimming took 3 bases from V and 7 from J, leaving 12 bases between them. Germline CDR1 reads LNHDA; CDR2 reads SQIVND (reference sequence). The CDR3 is 13 amino acids. The CDR3 protein is CASSIRAGIEAFF. The CDR3 bases are TGTGCCAGTAGTATTCGAGCAGGGATTGAAGCTTTCTTT.

The DNA of the CDR3 is TGTGCCAGCAGCCAGGATCAGGGGGCAGCAGATACGCAGTATTTT. It translates to CASSQDQGAADTQYF. The J gene is TRBJ2-3, the V gene TRBV16; TRBD1 agrees at 8 bases. After removal of 3 bases from V and 4 bases from J, the junction contained 6 bases not matched to a gene. Germline CDR1 and CDR2: KGHSY and FQNENV. The CDR3 consists of 15 residues.

The chain uses TRBV9 and TRBJ2-7, with D possibly matching TRBD2 (5 bases). Germline CDR1 SGDLS, CDR2 YYNGEE. The CDR3 extends over 14 amino acids. V lost 3 bases and J 0 bases, leaving 10 bases between the germline ends. The CDR3 loop reads CASSAGSTSYEQYF. The CDR3 nucleotides are TGTGCCAGCAGCGCGGGGTCGACCTCCTACGAGCAGTACTTC.

The rearrangement joins TRBV5-4 to TRBJ1-2; 7 positions agree with TRBD1. The CDR3 covers 15 residues. Germline loops: CDR1 SGHNT, CDR2 YYREEE (reference sequence). With V trimmed by 2 bases and J by 8 bases, 12 bases remained unmatched. The CDR3 is CASSFLGAGGEGYTF. In nucleotides, the CDR3 is TGTGCCAGCAGCTTTCTCGGTGCAGGGGGAGAAGGCTACACCTTC.

V gene TRBV5-4 combines with J gene TRBJ2-7; D could derive from TRBD1 or TRBD2 (6 bases each). V lost 1 base and J lost 2, with 10 bases in between. There are 14 residues in the CDR3. CDR1 SGHNT and CDR2 YYREEE come from the germline V gene (reference sequence). The CDR3 loop is CASSLKGGTYEQYF. The CDR3 DNA sequence: TGTGCCAGCAGCTTGAAGGGGGGCACCTACGAGCAGTACTTC.

J is TRBJ2-6 and V is TRBV7-9; maybe TRBD1 (8 bases). Germline CDR1 SEHNR, CDR2 FQNEAQ (reference sequence). The CDR3 totals 19 residues. V lost 0 bases, J lost 4 bases, and 19 bases lay in between. CDR3 sequence reads: CASSLAGLSRGPGANVLTF. The CDR3, as DNA: TGTGCCAGCAGCTTAGCGGGACTATCCAGGGGGCCAGGGGCCAACGTCCTGACTTTC. The whole variable domain, filled in from reference TRBV7-9 and TRBJ2-6, reads DTGVSQNPRHKITKRGQNVTFRCDPISEHNRLYWYRQTLGQGPEFLTYFQNEAQLEKSRLLSDRFSAERPKGSFSTLEIQRTEQGDSAMYLCASSLAGLSRGPGANVLTFGAGSRLTVL.

J is TRBJ2-7 and V is TRBV29-1; 8 bases fit TRBD1. V dropped 2 bases and J dropped 0; count of bases not matched to a gene: 0. CDR1 is SQVTM, CDR2 ANQGSEA, per germline. The CDR3 length is 13 residues. CDR3 nucleotides: TGCAGCGTTGAAACAGGGGGCTCCTACGAGCAGTACTTC. This codes for CSVETGGSYEQYF.

This sequence joins TRBV2 and TRBJ2-1; possibly TRBD2 for D (7 bases). From germline, CDR1 is SNHLY and CDR2 FYNNEI. Trimming shortened V by 5 bases and J by 8 bases, and 22 bases separated the two germline ends. The CDR3 totals 16 residues. This CDR3 is CASSPTTSGEGYEQFF. The DNA of the CDR3 is TGTGCCAGCAGTCCCACCACTTCAGGGGAGGGCTATGAGCAGTTCTTC.

The chain links TRBV11-2 to TRBJ2-7, with unresolved D. V was clipped by 4 bases and J by 7 bases, with 5 bases between them. The CDR3 runs to 10 residues. The V gene's germline CDR1 is SGHAT and CDR2 FQNNGV. Here the CDR3 reads CASSSFEQYF. CDR3 nucleotide sequence: TGTGCCAGCAGCTCGTTTGAGCAGTACTTC.

Concerning this clone: Different DNA sequences within this sample yield the same CDR3. The genes are TRBV27 and TRBJ2-7; D might be TRBD1 or TRBD2, each matching 5 bases. The CDR3 has 13 residues. Germline CDR1 and CDR2: MNHEY and SMNVEV (reference sequence). The V and J ends lost 4 bases and 6 bases respectively, with 13 bases between them. The CDR3 sequence: CASSYTGPFEQYF. The CDR3 nucleotides read TGTGCCAGCAGTTATACGGGGCCCTTCGAGCAGTACTTC.

V and J are TRBV7-9 and TRBJ2-1; TRBD2 might be the D (6 bases). CDR1 is SEHNR and CDR2 is FQNEAQ in the germline V gene (reference sequence). The CDR3 totals 17 residues. V dropped 1 base and J dropped 5 bases, with 18 bases sitting between them. In DNA, the CDR3 is TGTGCCAGCAGCTTAGGCAACGGCGGGGATAGAGACAATGAGCAGTTCTTC. The encoded protein is CASSLGNGGDRDNEQFF.

The rearrangement uses TRBV7-9 and TRBJ1-1; no clear D. This CDR3 region has 11 residues. V was clipped by 4 bases and J by 8 bases, with 8 bases between them. The germline V gene encodes CDR1 SEHNR and CDR2 FQNEAQ (reference sequence). CDR3 DNA sequence: TGTGCCAGCAGCTCCGGGAGCGAAGCTTTCTTT. As protein: CASSSGSEAFF. The complete variable domain, with remaining parts taken from reference TRBV7-9 and TRBJ1-1, reads DTGVSQNPRHKITKRGQNVTFRCDPISEHNRLYWYRQTLGQGPEFLTYFQNEAQLEKSRLLSDRFSAERPKGSFSTLEIQRTEQGDSAMYLCASSSGSEAFFGQGTRLTVV.

This clone was observed a handful of times. The V and J genes are TRBV7-6 and TRBJ2-2; TRBD2 agrees at 7 bases. CDR3 size: 11 residues. Germline V gives CDR1 SGHVS, CDR2 FNYEAQ. The V gene end was trimmed by 10 bases and the J gene end by 7 bases; junction bases not matched to a gene: 3. CDR3 in amino acids: CATGEGGELFF. The CDR3 bases are TGTGCCACCGGGGAGGGCGGGGAGCTGTTTTTT.

The V call is TRBV7-2, the J call TRBJ1-2; D is ambiguous. CDR1 SGHTA and CDR2 FQGNSA come from the germline V gene. This CDR3 comprises 19 residues. With 2 bases removed from V and 8 bases from J, the gap between germline ends came to 30 bases. The CDR3 nucleotides read TGTGCCAGCAGCTTACACCCTTCGAGTATCCCCCTAGACCTCGGGGGCTACACCTTC. It specifies CASSLHPSSIPLDLGGYTF.

This clone was detected once. This rearrangement joins TRBV11-2 to TRBJ2-7; D may be TRBD1 (5 bases). V was cut by 1 base and J by 3 bases, with 7 bases left in between. CDR3 length: 13 amino acids. Germline V lookup: CDR1 SGHAT, CDR2 FQNNGV. Here the CDR3 DNA reads TGTGCCAGCAGCTTAGGGACACTCTACGAGCAGTACTTC. This codes for CASSLGTLYEQYF.

This clone was counted a few times. In nucleotides, the CDR3 is TGTGCCAGCAGCGCTACCCGAAGCGGGACAGGGTTTTGGGAGCAGTACTTC. It translates to CASSATRSGTGFWEQYF. The rearrangement joins TRBV5-5 to TRBJ2-7; TRBD1 matches 9 bases. CDR1 is SGHKS, CDR2 YYEKEE, per germline (reference sequence). Trimming removed 4 bases from V and 7 bases from J; junction bases left unmatched: 18. This CDR3 comprises 17 residues.

V gene TRBV5-1 combines with J gene TRBJ2-1; TRBD1 agrees at 8 bases. V lost 3 bases to trimming and J lost 0 bases; unmatched junction nucleotides: 2. CDR3 length: 15 residues. Germline V gene data show CDR1 as SGHRS and CDR2 as YFSETQ. The CDR3 sequence: CASSSGQGSYNEQFF. As DNA, the CDR3 is TGCGCCAGCAGCTCCGGACAGGGCTCCTACAATGAGCAGTTCTTC.

The chain links TRBV19 to TRBJ2-7; 7 bases are shared with TRBD2. This CDR3 is built from 13 residues. Germline V gene sequence: CDR1 LNHDA, CDR2 SQIVND (reference sequence). The V segment lost 6 bases and the J segment 6 bases; nucleotides outside the gene matches: 8. The CDR3 loop reads CASRERGISEQYF. CDR3 nucleotides: TGTGCCAGTAGGGAGCGGGGTATAAGCGAGCAGTACTTC.

The V call is TRBV6-1, the J call TRBJ1-2, with 11 bases fitting TRBD1. The CDR3 loop spans 16 amino acids. Germline V gene sequence: CDR1 MNHNS, CDR2 SASEGT. Unmatched junction bases numbered 10, after V lost 2 bases and J lost 8 bases. CDR3 bases: TGTGCCAGCAGTGAATGGACAGGGGGCTTGGCGGGAGGCTACACCTTC. Amino acids: CASSEWTGGLAGGYTF.

The chain is built from TRBV11-2 and TRBJ1-1; no clear D. The V end was cut by 8 bases, the J end by 0 bases, with 7 bases between. The germline CDR1 and CDR2 sequences are SGHAT and FQNNGV. The CDR3 is 12 residues long. The CDR3 DNA sequence: TGTGCCAGCGGCGGCTTGAACACTGAAGCTTTCTTT. It encodes CASGGLNTEAFF.

This clone has a single count. The chain has TRBV10-3 and TRBJ2-1; 13 bases map to TRBD2. From germline, CDR1 is ENHRY and CDR2 SYGVKD. J lost 8 bases, V lost 6 bases, and 1 base had no gene match. This CDR3 is built from 13 residues. The CDR3 nucleotides are TGTGCCATCAGAGGACTAGCGGGAGATGAGCAGTTCTTC. Its protein is CAIRGLAGDEQFF.

The V gene is TRBV2, the J gene TRBJ2-1; 10 bases map to TRBD1. Losses at the gene ends were 4 bases for V and 5 bases for J; bases not matched to a gene: 5. The germline CDR1 and CDR2 sequences are SNHLY and FYNNEI. The length of the CDR3 is 15 residues. CDR3 region: CASSGLDRGDNEQFF. CDR3 DNA: TGTGCCAGCAGTGGATTGGACAGGGGGGACAATGAGCAGTTCTTC.

The rearrangement links TRBV2 to TRBJ2-7, with a possible D match to TRBD1 (5 bases). In germline, CDR1 is SNHLY, CDR2 FYNNEI. The V and J ends lost 5 bases and 1 base respectively, with 9 bases between them. This CDR3 comprises 13 residues. CDR3 sequence reads: CASSRTMSYEQYF. CDR3 coding DNA: TGTGCCAGCAGTCGGACAATGTCCTACGAGCAGTACTTC.

The chain is built from TRBV27 and TRBJ2-7; 10 nucleotides line up with TRBD1. The CDR3 covers 14 residues. V shed 3 bases, J shed 4 bases, and the junction held 3 bases outside the gene matches. CDR1 is MNHEY, CDR2 SMNVEV, per germline (reference sequence). The CDR3 sequence is CASSLGQGSYEQYF. The CDR3 DNA is TGTGCCAGCAGTTTGGGACAGGGGTCGTACGAGCAGTACTTC.

J is TRBJ2-5 and V is TRBV10-1, with 8 bases matching TRBD2. The CDR3 loop spans 13 amino acids. Trimming took 6 bases from V and 5 from J; bases not matched to a gene: 5. Looked up from germline, CDR1 is WNHNN and CDR2 is SYGVQD (reference sequence). DNA for the CDR3: TGCGCCAGCAGCCCCGGGGGGGCGGAGACCCAGTACTTC. Protein: CASSPGGAETQYF.

The V gene is TRBV10-1, the J gene TRBJ2-1; 9 bases are a match to TRBD1. The CDR3 spans 19 residues. V shed 0 bases, J shed 4 bases, and the junction held 13 bases outside the gene matches. Germline CDR1 WNHNN, CDR2 SYGVQD (reference sequence). CDR3 amino acids: CASSESRGQGSRIYNEQFF. CDR3 DNA sequence: TGCGCCAGCAGTGAGTCTCGAGGACAGGGGTCCAGAATTTACAATGAGCAGTTCTTC.

V usage is TRBV4-1 and J usage is TRBJ2-5; D unresolved. The CDR3 spans 14 residues. The V end lost 1 base, the J end lost 0 bases, and 6 bases lay between the germline ends. Germline V CDR1 and CDR2: MGHRA, YSYEKL. CDR3 residues: CASSQARNQETQYF. CDR3 nucleotide sequence: TGCGCCAGCAGCCAAGCGCGGAACCAAGAGACCCAGTACTTC.